This passage covers 8 T cell receptor beta chains from one sample sequenced in a study of OX40 agonist ivuxolimab in advanced cancers. The assay was immunoSEQ multiplex PCR, and TCRdb's table has in-frame clones only and misses some. The data show fewer than 30,000 clones, with around 81% seen just once and about 30% held by the top ten. Sequencing used CD4+ or CD8+ T cells sorted from blood, obtained in a trial of the OX40 agonist ivuxolimab. The receptor set was obtained from an adult with an advanced solid tumor such as melanoma, head and neck, liver or kidney cancer.

This rearrangement joins TRBV27 to TRBJ2-1, with D tentatively TRBD1 or TRBD2 (5 bases each). Germline CDR1 MNHEY, CDR2 SMNVEV (reference sequence). This CDR3 is built from 15 residues. V was shortened by 6 bases and J by 0 bases, with 12 bases between the two germline ends. The CDR3 spells CASRSGQSSYNEQFF. The DNA for the CDR3 is TGTGCCAGCAGGTCGGGGCAGAGCTCCTACAATGAGCAGTTCTTC.

This clone was observed a handful of times. The V and J genes are TRBV7-2 and TRBJ2-7, with D tentatively TRBD1 (6 bases). This CDR3 region has 15 residues. Trimming pared 5 bases from V and 5 bases from J, leaving 19 bases between. Germline V CDR1 and CDR2: SGHTA, FQGNSA. The CDR3 loop is CASSGGWGQINEQYF. In nucleotides, the CDR3 is TGTGCCAGCAGCGGTGGTTGGGGGCAGATTAACGAGCAGTACTTC.

This clone was counted once. J is TRBJ2-7 and V is TRBV11-2, with no clear D. The CDR3 spans 13 residues. V lost 7 bases and J lost 3, with 13 bases in between. Germline V CDR1 and CDR2: SGHAT, FQNNGV. CDR3 sequence reads: CASTNNRDYEQYF. CDR3 DNA: TGTGCCAGCACTAACAATAGAGACTACGAGCAGTACTTC.

The rearrangement joins TRBV27 to TRBJ2-7; tentatively, D is TRBD1 (5 bases). The length of the CDR3 is 14 residues. V lost 3 bases, J lost 1 base, and 10 bases lay in between. Germline CDR1 is MNHEY and CDR2 is SMNVEV (reference sequence). CDR3 DNA sequence: TGTGCCAGCAGTTTTCAGGGTTTATCCTACGAGCAGTACTTC. Residues: CASSFQGLSYEQYF.

The chain carries TRBV30 and TRBJ2-7; 9 nucleotides match TRBD1. Germline-derived CDR1 and CDR2 are GTSNPN and SVGIG (reference sequence). With 2 bases clipped from V and 6 bases from J, the junction kept 8 bases outside the gene matches. CDR3 length: 14 residues. CDR3 residues: CAWSTGTGFGEQYF. The CDR3 bases are TGTGCCTGGAGTACCGGGACAGGGTTTGGCGAGCAGTACTTC.

This CDR3 is CASRGTPLPPDTQYF. The CDR3 DNA reads as TGTGCCAGCAGGGGGACACCACTACCTCCAGATACGCAGTATTTT. The V and J genes are TRBV2 and TRBJ2-3, with D tentatively TRBD1 (6 bases). Germline V gene sequence: CDR1 SNHLY, CDR2 FYNNEI. With 6 bases removed from V and 4 bases from J, the gap between germline ends came to 17 bases. The CDR3 has 15 amino acids.

The rearrangement joins TRBV4-1 to TRBJ2-1; possibly TRBD1 for D (5 bases). The germline gives CDR1 MGHRA, CDR2 YSYEKL. This CDR3 contains 16 residues. The V end lost 4 bases, the J end lost 0 bases, and 13 bases lay between the germline ends. CDR3 nucleotides: TGCGCCAGCAGCCGCATACGACAGTACTCCTACAATGAGCAGTTCTTC. It yields the protein CASSRIRQYSYNEQFF.

The chain joins TRBV9 to TRBJ1-4; D is perhaps TRBD1 (5 bases). The CDR3 is 16 amino acids. Germline V gene data show CDR1 as SGDLS and CDR2 as YYNGEE. V shed 3 bases and J shed 0 bases, with 12 bases lying between them. This CDR3 reads CASSDLGEATNEKLFF. Here the CDR3 DNA reads TGTGCCAGCAGCGACCTAGGGGAGGCAACTAATGAAAAACTGTTTTTT. The whole variable domain, filled in from reference TRBV9 and TRBJ1-4, reads DSGVTQTPKHLITATGQRVTLRCSPRSGDLSVYWYQQSLDQGLQFLIQYYNGEERAKGNILERFSAQQFPDLHSELNLSSLELGDSALYFCASSDLGEATNEKLFFGSGTQLSVL.